This TCR beta chain was captured in a study of T cells after yellow fever vaccination. Across the study: Preparation of the low-cell-number fractions used SMART-Seq v4 Ultra Low Input.

Of note for this clonotype: Its antigen remains unidentified.

The CDR3 is 15 amino acids. Germline V lookup: CDR1 ENHRY, CDR2 SYGVKD. The germline V and J ends were trimmed by 3 bases and 0 bases, with 11 bases remaining between them. Study outcomes and limitations: By day 5 rather than day 15, the secondary response had peaked, though it was weaker. The study noted that FACS-sorted repertoires could contain abundant clonotypes contaminating from the bulk population. Most clones from primary vaccination were detected again post-booster (around 95% CD4, roughly 90% CD8).

One entry per CDR3 protein results from TCRdb running MiXCR on the 5' RACE reads. The sample has some 220,000 distinct CDR3 sequences, about 3% seen once. Sequenced here: CD4+ T cells sorted from PBMCs, sampled 10 days after the yellow fever booster vaccination. The chain links TRBV10-3 to TRBJ1-1; no clear D gene. The receptor was isolated from a man younger than 30 who received the YFV17D yellow fever vaccine. CDR3 nucleotide sequence: TGTGCCATCAGTGACAAGTCCCCCCTGAACACTGAAGCTTTCTTT. Translating it yields CAISDKSPLNTEAFF.